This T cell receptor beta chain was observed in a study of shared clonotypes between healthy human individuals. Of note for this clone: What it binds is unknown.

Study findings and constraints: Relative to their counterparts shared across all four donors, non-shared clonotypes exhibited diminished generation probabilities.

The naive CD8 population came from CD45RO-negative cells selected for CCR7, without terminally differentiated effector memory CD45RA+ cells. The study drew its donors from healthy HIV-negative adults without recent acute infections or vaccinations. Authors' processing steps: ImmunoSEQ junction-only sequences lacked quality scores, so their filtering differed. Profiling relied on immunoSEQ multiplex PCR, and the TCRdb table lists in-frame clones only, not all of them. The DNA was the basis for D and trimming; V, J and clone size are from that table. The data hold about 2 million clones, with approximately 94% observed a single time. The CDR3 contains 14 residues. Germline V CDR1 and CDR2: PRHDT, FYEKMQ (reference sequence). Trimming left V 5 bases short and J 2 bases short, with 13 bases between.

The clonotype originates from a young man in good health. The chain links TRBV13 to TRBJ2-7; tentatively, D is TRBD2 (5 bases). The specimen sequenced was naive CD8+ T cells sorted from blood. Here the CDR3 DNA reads TGTGCCAGCAGCCATGAAGGACTCCCCTACGAGCAGTACTTC. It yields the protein CASSHEGLPYEQYF.